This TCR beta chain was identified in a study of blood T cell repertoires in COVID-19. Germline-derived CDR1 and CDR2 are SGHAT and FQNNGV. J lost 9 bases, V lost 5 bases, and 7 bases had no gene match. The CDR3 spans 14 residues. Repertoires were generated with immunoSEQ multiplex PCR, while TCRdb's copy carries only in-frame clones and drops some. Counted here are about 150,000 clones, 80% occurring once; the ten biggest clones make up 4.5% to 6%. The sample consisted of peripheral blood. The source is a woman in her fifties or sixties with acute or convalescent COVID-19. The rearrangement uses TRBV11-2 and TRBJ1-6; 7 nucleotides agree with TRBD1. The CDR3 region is CASSPTGSGSPLHF. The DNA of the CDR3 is TGTGCCAGCAGCCCGACAGGGAGCGGTTCACCCCTCCACTTT.